Included here is one T cell receptor beta chain sequence, with context. The sample originates from a study of shared clonotypes between healthy human individuals. The CDR3 contains 15 residues. The V gene lost 0 bases and the J gene lost 4 bases, with 10 bases spanning the gap. Germline values: CDR1 SGDLS, CDR2 YYNGEE. Assay used: immunoSEQ multiplex PCR; TCRdb lists only in-frame clones, some missing. The sample gives some 1,400,000 clones, roughly 95% of which show up once; approximately 1.1% is in the top ten. Source material: naive CD4+ T cells sorted from blood. Subset here: CD45RA+ positively selected. This TCR was recovered from a man aged 25-40 years in good health. The rearrangement uses TRBV9 and TRBJ1-4; D is ambiguous. In DNA form, the CDR3 reads TGTGCCAGCAGCGTAGCTGTCGGGCGTAATGAAAAACTGTTTTTT. Its translation: CASSVAVGRNEKLFF.